A selection of T cell receptor beta chains follows, all from one sample in a study of OX40 agonist ivuxolimab in advanced cancers. Clones were sequenced by immunoSEQ multiplex PCR, and TCRdb holds only the in-frame ones, with some missing. This sample has 86,000 or so clones, with almost 95% found just once. Sequencing used CD4+ or CD8+ T cells sorted from blood, obtained in a trial of the OX40 agonist ivuxolimab. The receptors come from an adult with an advanced solid tumor such as melanoma, head and neck, liver or kidney cancer. CDR3s include the opening cysteine and the closing phenylalanine or tryptophan. The order of the fields is V gene, J gene, D gene, clone size, CDR3 DNA, CDR3 protein. D genes are given only for firm matches. The size of a clone is reported for some rows only, either as once, few or many, or as a class for expanded clones.

V gene: TRBV19
J gene: TRBJ1-2
D gene: NA
clone size: NA
CDR3 DNA: TGTGCCAGTAGTACCTTCGGTTTGGATGGCTACACCTTC
CDR3 protein: CASSTFGLDGYTF

V gene: TRBV5-1
J gene: TRBJ2-5
D gene: NA
clone size: NA
CDR3 DNA: TGCGCCAGCAGCCGACAGGTGGGGGAGACCCAGTACTTC
CDR3 protein: CASSRQVGETQYF

V gene: TRBV4-1
J gene: TRBJ1-2
D gene: TRBD1
clone size: once
CDR3 DNA: TGCGCCAGCAGCCAGGCCGGGACAGGGGATGGTGACTATGGCTACACCTTC
CDR3 protein: CASSQAGTGDGDYGYTF

V gene: TRBV29-1
J gene: TRBJ1-1
D gene: TRBD1
clone size: NA
CDR3 DNA: TGCAGCGTCCTTGAAAGGACAGGGGGTAAGGACACTGAAGCTTTCTTT
CDR3 protein: CSVLERTGGKDTEAFF

V gene: TRBV10-3
J gene: TRBJ2-7
D gene: NA
clone size: NA
CDR3 DNA: TGTGCCATCAGTGAGGGAGGATCCGGGTTGAGGGAGCAGTACTTC
CDR3 protein: CAISEGGSGLREQYF

V gene: TRBV5-1
J gene: TRBJ2-1
D gene: TRBD1
clone size: NA
CDR3 DNA: TGCGCCAGCAGCTTGGGACAGGGGGAGCAGTTCTTC
CDR3 protein: CASSLGQGEQFF

V gene: TRBV5-1
J gene: TRBJ2-5
D gene: TRBD2
clone size: NA
CDR3 DNA: TGCGCCAGCAGCGATATTAGCGGGGGCGAGACCCAGTACTTC
CDR3 protein: CASSDISGGETQYF

V gene: TRBV12-5
J gene: TRBJ2-7
D gene: NA
clone size: NA
CDR3 DNA: TGTGCTAGTGGTTTGCGGTCGACATCCGGCTACGAGCAGTACTTC
CDR3 protein: CASGLRSTSGYEQYF

V gene: TRBV14
J gene: TRBJ2-1
D gene: TRBD2
clone size: NA
CDR3 DNA: TGTGCCAGCAGCTCTAGCGGGATCTACAATGAGCAGTTCTTC
CDR3 protein: CASSSSGIYNEQFF

V gene: TRBV6-5
J gene: TRBJ2-3
D gene: NA
clone size: NA
CDR3 DNA: TGTGCCAGCAAGGGGGACCCCACAGATACGCAGTATTTT
CDR3 protein: CASKGDPTDTQYF

V gene: TRBV29-1
J gene: TRBJ2-1
D gene: NA
clone size: NA
CDR3 DNA: TGCAGCGTCGGACAGTACAATGAGCAGTTCTTC
CDR3 protein: CSVGQYNEQFF

V gene: TRBV2
J gene: TRBJ1-6
D gene: TRBD1
clone size: once
CDR3 DNA: TGTGCCAGCAGCCAGGACAGGGGAAATTCACCCCTCCACTTT
CDR3 protein: CASSQDRGNSPLHF

V gene: TRBV6-5
J gene: TRBJ2-2
D gene: TRBD2
clone size: NA
CDR3 DNA: TGTGCCAGCAGTTACTCACCGGGACTACCGAGTGGGCTGTTTTTT
CDR3 protein: CASSYSPGLPSGLFF

V gene: TRBV18
J gene: TRBJ2-1
D gene: TRBD2
clone size: NA
CDR3 DNA: TGTGCCAGCTCACCCCTGACTAGCGCCACACAGAAGACCTACAATGAGCAGTTCTTC
CDR3 protein: CASSPLTSATQKTYNEQFF

V gene: TRBV29-1
J gene: TRBJ2-7
D gene: TRBD2
clone size: once
CDR3 DNA: TGCAGCGCTCTCTGGGAGGGAGGAGGGGACGAGCAGTACTTC
CDR3 protein: CSALWEGGGDEQYF

V gene: TRBV7-9
J gene: TRBJ1-5
D gene: NA
clone size: once
CDR3 DNA: TGTGCCAGCAGCTTGGGTGGAATGAGCAATCAGCCCCAGCATTTT
CDR3 protein: CASSLGGMSNQPQHF

V gene: TRBV30
J gene: TRBJ2-3
D gene: NA
clone size: NA
CDR3 DNA: TGTGCCTGGAGTACAGGGCCAGGGACGCAGTATTTT
CDR3 protein: CAWSTGPGTQYF

V gene: TRBV7-9
J gene: TRBJ2-3
D gene: TRBD2
clone size: NA
CDR3 DNA: TGTGCCGGGACTCCGGGACTAGCGGGAGGGCCGGCGGATACGCAGTATTTT
CDR3 protein: CAGTPGLAGGPADTQYF

V gene: TRBV2
J gene: TRBJ2-3
D gene: NA
clone size: NA
CDR3 DNA: TGTGCCAGCACAGGCACAGATACGCAGTATTTT
CDR3 protein: CASTGTDTQYF

V gene: TRBV27
J gene: TRBJ2-2
D gene: NA
clone size: NA
CDR3 DNA: TGTGCCAGCAGTCAAGGACAGACTGTTAAGGGGGAGCTGTTTTTT
CDR3 protein: CASSQGQTVKGELFF

V gene: TRBV5-1
J gene: TRBJ2-1
D gene: NA
clone size: NA
CDR3 DNA: TGCGCCAGCAGCTTGAGGGTAACTAACAATGAGCAGTTCTTC
CDR3 protein: CASSLRVTNNEQFF

V gene: TRBV25-1
J gene: TRBJ2-1
D gene: NA
clone size: NA
CDR3 DNA: TGTGCCAGCAGTGAATTCCACGGGACCTACAATGAGCAGTTCTTC
CDR3 protein: CASSEFHGTYNEQFF

V gene: TRBV18
J gene: TRBJ1-4
D gene: NA
clone size: NA
CDR3 DNA: TGTGCCAGCTCATATTTTCGAGGGGAGGATGAAAAACTGTTTTTT
CDR3 protein: CASSYFRGEDEKLFF

V gene: TRBV5-1
J gene: TRBJ2-3
D gene: TRBD2
clone size: NA
CDR3 DNA: TGCGCCAGCAGCTTGGCATCGACGGGAGGGCCAGCAGATACGCAGTATTTT
CDR3 protein: CASSLASTGGPADTQYF

V gene: TRBV5-6
J gene: TRBJ2-7
D gene: NA
clone size: NA
CDR3 DNA: TGTGCCAGCAGAAGGAAGGGTATGGGCGGACCCCACGAGCAGTACTTC
CDR3 protein: CASRRKGMGGPHEQYF

V gene: TRBV5-5
J gene: TRBJ2-7
D gene: NA
clone size: NA
CDR3 DNA: TGTGCCAGCAGCTTGGCCTTAAGTGGCCGTCCCCACTCCTACGAGCAGTACTTC
CDR3 protein: CASSLALSGRPHSYEQYF

V gene: TRBV5-1
J gene: TRBJ2-3
D gene: TRBD2
clone size: once
CDR3 DNA: TGCGCCAGCACCACGACTAGCGGGGGCCCAGATACGCAGTATTTT
CDR3 protein: CASTTTSGGPDTQYF

V gene: TRBV29-1
J gene: TRBJ2-7
D gene: TRBD1
clone size: NA
CDR3 DNA: TGCAGCGCTAGGACAGGGGGCCACTCCTACGAGCAGTACTTC
CDR3 protein: CSARTGGHSYEQYF

V gene: TRBV5-1
J gene: TRBJ2-3
D gene: NA
clone size: NA
CDR3 DNA: TGCGCCAGCAGTACCGGGGAACACACAGATACGCAGTATTTT
CDR3 protein: CASSTGEHTDTQYF

V gene: TRBV2
J gene: TRBJ1-3
D gene: NA
clone size: NA
CDR3 DNA: TGTGCCAGCACCGGGCGGATGTATGGAAACACCATATATTTT
CDR3 protein: CASTGRMYGNTIYF

V gene: TRBV6-4
J gene: TRBJ1-4
D gene: NA
clone size: NA
CDR3 DNA: TGTGCCAGCGGACAGTGCTCAACTAATGAAAAACTGTTTTTT
CDR3 protein: CASGQCSTNEKLFF

V gene: TRBV7-9
J gene: TRBJ1-2
D gene: NA
clone size: NA
CDR3 DNA: TGTGCCAGCAGCTCCGGACAGTACTACGGTGATGGCTACACCTTC
CDR3 protein: CASSSGQYYGDGYTF

V gene: TRBV5-1
J gene: TRBJ2-5
D gene: NA
clone size: NA
CDR3 DNA: TGCGCCAGCAGCTTGGGTGGAGGCCAAGAGACCCAGTACTTC
CDR3 protein: CASSLGGGQETQYF

V gene: TRBV7-9
J gene: TRBJ2-7
D gene: NA
clone size: NA
CDR3 DNA: TGTGCCAGCAGCCAGACGACCCCGTCGGGCGAGCAGTACTTC
CDR3 protein: CASSQTTPSGEQYF

V gene: TRBV18
J gene: TRBJ1-6
D gene: TRBD1
clone size: NA
CDR3 DNA: TGTGCCAGCTCTGGGACAGGGGGCAATTCACCCCTCCACTTT
CDR3 protein: CASSGTGGNSPLHF

V gene: TRBV4-2
J gene: TRBJ2-3
D gene: TRBD2
clone size: NA
CDR3 DNA: TGTGCCAGCAGCCAAGATCCCCATCCGGGACTACCCCGCGACACAGATACGCAGTATTTT
CDR3 protein: CASSQDPHPGLPRDTDTQYF

V gene: TRBV11-2
J gene: TRBJ1-2
D gene: NA
clone size: NA
CDR3 DNA: TGTGCCAGCAGCTCGCGTCCTCTCTATGGCTACACCTTC
CDR3 protein: CASSSRPLYGYTF

V gene: TRBV30
J gene: TRBJ1-6
D gene: NA
clone size: NA
CDR3 DNA: TGTGCCTGGAGTAGATCGGGACTTAGCCCCTATAATTCACCCCTCCACTTT
CDR3 protein: CAWSRSGLSPYNSPLHF

V gene: TRBV5-5
J gene: TRBJ2-7
D gene: NA
clone size: once
CDR3 DNA: TGTGCCAGCAGCTTGGCCGGACCCTACGAGCAGTACTTC
CDR3 protein: CASSLAGPYEQYF

V gene: TRBV30
J gene: TRBJ1-5
D gene: NA
clone size: once
CDR3 DNA: TGTGCCTGGAGTGTACAGGGAGATCAGCCCCAGCATTTT
CDR3 protein: CAWSVQGDQPQHF

V gene: TRBV5-1
J gene: TRBJ1-2
D gene: TRBD1
clone size: medium-sized
CDR3 DNA: TGCGCCAGCAGCCCCCAGGGGGCGGTTGGCTACACCTTC
CDR3 protein: CASSPQGAVGYTF

V gene: TRBV19
J gene: TRBJ2-7
D gene: TRBD2
clone size: once
CDR3 DNA: TGTGCCAGTAGGAACTTAGCGGGGAGATACGAGCAGTACTTC
CDR3 protein: CASRNLAGRYEQYF

V gene: TRBV6-5
J gene: TRBJ1-5
D gene: NA
clone size: once
CDR3 DNA: TGTGCCAGCAGTCTTCACAGGAATCAGCCCCAGCATTTT
CDR3 protein: CASSLHRNQPQHF

V gene: TRBV28
J gene: TRBJ2-1
D gene: TRBD2
clone size: NA
CDR3 DNA: TGTGCCAGCAGTGGAAATAGCGGGGCCTCCTACAATGAGCAGTTCTTC
CDR3 protein: CASSGNSGASYNEQFF

V gene: TRBV15
J gene: TRBJ1-1
D gene: NA
clone size: NA
CDR3 DNA: TGTGCCACCAGCACCTTAAGAGGGAACACTGGAGCTTTCTTT
CDR3 protein: CATSTLRGNTGAFF

V gene: TRBV20-1
J gene: TRBJ2-1
D gene: NA
clone size: NA
CDR3 DNA: TGCAGTGGACTAGAAAATGAGCAGTTCTTC
CDR3 protein: CSGLENEQFF

V gene: TRBV10-3
J gene: TRBJ1-1
D gene: NA
clone size: NA
CDR3 DNA: TGTGCCATCAGTGAGTCGAGGAGGGAGACTGAAGCTTTCTTT
CDR3 protein: CAISESRRETEAFF